Listed below are T cell receptor beta chains from one sample, sequenced in a study of CXCR3-negative and CXCR3-positive naive CD8 T cells. Each CDR3 protein gets one entry in TCRdb, which reprocessed the 5' RACE reads and gives no DNA. This sample's table has approximately 140,000 distinct CDR3 sequences. Sequencing was performed on naive CXCR3+ CD8+ T cells from blood. The origin of the receptors is a human donor in good health. Some clones in this sample may be carry-over from other donors' samples. The CDR3 runs from the conserved cysteine through the conserved F or W. Fields, in order: J gene, V gene, CDR3 protein.

>TRBJ2-1|TRBV15
CATSSPGVGPYNEQFF
>TRBJ2-2|TRBV11-2
CASSLGSEELFF
>TRBJ1-5|TRBV7-3
CASSLIPEEPQHF
>TRBJ1-3|TRBV29-1
CSGLLWENTIYF
>TRBJ2-7|TRBV3-1
CASSQVVGGPYEQYF
>TRBJ2-1|TRBV5-1
CASWAGDFGSYNEQFF
>TRBJ2-7|TRBV29-1
CSVDTGDINEQYF
>TRBJ2-7|TRBV6-2/TRBV6-3
CASSGGNSYEQYF
>TRBJ1-1|TRBV5-1
CASSSEEDTEAFF
>TRBJ1-1|TRBV7-9
CASSQGYTEAFF
>TRBJ2-2|TRBV29-1
CSVEPSGVTGELFF
>TRBJ2-2|TRBV28
CASSFWGTKNTGELFF
>TRBJ1-1|TRBV29-1
CSVAGTYMNTEAFF
>TRBJ2-7|TRBV4-1
CASSQAAAGSSYEQYF
>TRBJ2-2|TRBV3-1
CASSPPRGANTGELFF
>TRBJ1-1|TRBV29-1
CSVEPLLDSEAFF